Below, 6 T cell receptor beta chains from the same sample are listed, as sequenced in a study of blood T cell repertoires in COVID-19. Sequenced by immunoSEQ multiplex PCR; TCRdb stores in-frame clones only, minus some. The table lists a few hundred thousand clones, roughly 90% of them singletons. The sequenced material came from PBMCs or T cells enriched from blood (not recorded which). All receptors derive from a woman aged 50 to 65 in a cohort exposed to, infected with or recovered from COVID-19 (not recorded which).

This clone was seen once. The V call is TRBV9, the J call TRBJ2-6; 7 positions match TRBD1. V was clipped by 2 bases and J by 2 bases; unmatched bases: 1. The CDR3 covers 15 residues. Germline CDR1 is SGDLS and CDR2 is YYNGEE. The CDR3 loop is CASSVTGAGANVLTF. DNA of the CDR3: TGTGCCAGCAGCGTTACAGGGGCTGGGGCCAACGTCCTGACTTTC.

Only one count was recorded for this clone. The rearrangement links TRBV5-4 to TRBJ1-2, with D perhaps TRBD1 (5 bases). The length of the CDR3 is 14 residues. Germline V gene data show CDR1 as SGHNT and CDR2 as YYREEE (reference sequence). Trimming removed 1 base from V and 3 bases from J, with 10 bases in between. This chain's CDR3 is CASSLRGIDYGYTF. CDR3 nucleotides: TGTGCCAGCAGCTTGAGGGGCATCGACTATGGCTACACCTTC.

This chain links TRBV7-3 with TRBJ1-1, with 7 bases aligning to TRBD1. There are 14 residues in the CDR3. V lost 4 bases, J lost 2 bases, and 4 bases stayed unmatched. Per the germline V gene, CDR1 is SGHTA and CDR2 is FQGTGA. CDR3 protein: CASSSGQFNTEAFF. CDR3 DNA sequence: TGTGCCAGCAGCTCGGGACAGTTTAACACTGAAGCTTTCTTT.

The chain carries TRBV5-1 and TRBJ1-2, with 9 positions matching TRBD1. The CDR3 spans 14 residues. Trimming removed 1 base from V and 6 bases from J; junction bases left unmatched: 4. Germline CDR1 and CDR2: SGHRS and YFSETQ. CDR3 sequence: CASSLNRGPDGYTF. The CDR3 DNA reads TGCGCCAGCAGCTTGAACAGGGGGCCTGATGGCTACACCTTC.

The chain employs TRBV18 and TRBJ1-2; 7 nucleotides align to TRBD1. Germline CDR1 and CDR2: KGHSH and LQKENI. The CDR3 contains 12 residues. The ends lost 4 bases at V and 8 bases at J; junction bases unmatched: 4. CDR3 residues: CASSQGAEGYTF. In DNA form, the CDR3 reads TGTGCCAGCTCACAGGGGGCGGAAGGCTACACCTTC.

The CDR3 loop reads CASSDRGGGYEQYF. CDR3 sequence (DNA): TGTGCCAGCAGCGATCGAGGGGGGGGCTACGAGCAGTACTTC. The chain has TRBV7-9 and TRBJ2-7, with D possibly TRBD2 on 7 matching bases. This CDR3 spans 14 amino acids. V was cut by 5 bases and J by 3 bases, with 14 bases left in between. Per germline, CDR1 SEHNR and CDR2 FQNEAQ (reference sequence).